The rows below give T cell receptor beta chains drawn from one sample of a study of memory CD4+ T cells and cytomegalovirus serostatus. Repertoires were generated with immunoSEQ multiplex PCR, while TCRdb's copy carries only in-frame clones and drops some. The data hold 45,000 to 65,000 clones, with approximately 80% observed a single time. What was sequenced was memory CD4+ T cells from blood. The receptors shown here come from an adult in good health and CMV-seropositive. Both conserved end residues are trimmed from each CDR3.

CDR3 protein,J gene,V gene
ASSFSGPIRKNIQY,TRBJ2-4,TRBV5-6
ASSVTPNYGYT,TRBJ1-2,TRBV9
ASSGGALRTEAF,TRBJ1-1,TRBV6-1
SVEDLGGYT,TRBJ1-2,TRBV29-1
ASATGLGNTIY,TRBJ1-3,TRBV6-5
ASSQAAKGGGYT,TRBJ1-2,TRBV4-2
ASSLGAGANTIY,TRBJ1-3,TRBV7-6
ASSVLATGANVLT,TRBJ2-6,TRBV2
ASSDSADDQPQH,TRBJ1-5,TRBV6-6
ASSFGRMNTGELF,TRBJ2-2,TRBV5-8
ASRRTGTGGGEQY,TRBJ2-7,TRBV6-5
ASSPDTEAF,TRBJ1-1,TRBV7-8
AWRGLVPNEQY,TRBJ2-7,TRBV30
ASSPQGRTGELF,TRBJ2-2,TRBV6-1
ASSLQAGPVEGNIQY,TRBJ2-4,TRBV7-2
ASSSPGLTDTQY,TRBJ2-3,TRBV28
ASSPNRGSGNTIY,TRBJ1-3,TRBV18
ASSVVSGGTDTQY,TRBJ2-3,TRBV9
ASSETSGEAF,TRBJ1-1,TRBV6-5